This T cell receptor (beta chain) was obtained from a study of cytomegalovirus exposure and HLA in healthy donors (dated by TCRdb to the late 2010s). About the investigation overall: An earlier analysis of several hundred of the donors reported 276 Gb of sequence data and roughly 120 million unique TCR beta sequences obtained from about 179 million T cells. An early release covering roughly 640 HLA-typed donors comprised roughly 300 gigabases of sequencing data and roughly 85 million unique TCR sequences. The genetic ancestry cluster associated with self-reported Caucasian donors included 81% of the approximately 400 genotyped donors. The study aimed to test whether signatures of past pathogen exposure could be identified by cataloging public T cell receptors. Using immunosequencing, the study profiled T cell repertoires from about 610 subjects and related those repertoires to cytomegalovirus serostatus. In addition to the first cohort of 666 subjects, a separate validation cohort of 120 different subjects was used. To predict cytomegalovirus infection status, the study brought together high-throughput TCR immunosequencing, statistical association of individual TCRs with disease status, and machine learning. To study patterns of TCR occurrence, a later analysis re-analyzed previously published TCR beta repertoires from several hundred donors and added high-resolution HLA genotyping. Rather than drawing on any new phenotypic data, the later analysis identified candidate immune exposures from TCR beta sequences and the way those sequences occurred across donors. In an earlier analysis of 587 of the donors, high-throughput TCR beta sequencing was used to judge whether each TCR beta V gene segment behaved as functional or pseudogenic. Donor age, sex, ethnicity and CMV serostatus were compiled together with the repertoire data. In a later genetic analysis, genome-wide SNP genotypes for about three fifths of the roughly 670 donors were used, and that subset was treated as a discovery cohort. Every repertoire in the discovery cohort had been generated on one and the same sequencing platform. HLA typing covered class I and class II loci at four-digit resolution. The number of donors typed differed by locus, with about 629-630 for A, B, C, DRB1 and DQB1, around 500 for DQA1, 606 for DPA1, and some 440 for DPB1. Five DR-DQ haplotypes were treated as single units for association and clustering because of strong linkage in the cohort. Among a few hundred genotyped donors of the cohort, an average of around 240,000 unique TCR beta nucleotide sequences were sequenced per donor, roughly 20% of them non-productive.

General study outcomes and caveats: It was suggested by the authors that the approach could potentially be generalized to other disease states and immunological phenotypes. In a later analysis, TCR association rates were found to vary across HLA loci, with the most associated TCRs seen for DRB1 alleles and the fewest for HLA-C alleles. According to a later genetic analysis, donors in an Asian-associated ancestry cluster had fewer N-insertions in productive TCRs than the approximately 650-donor mean. Roughly uniform sequencing depth across donors was assumed in presence/absence analyses, although this assumption may not hold. At a false discovery rate of 0.05, a later analysis linked some 18,000 TCR beta sequences to specific HLA alleles. This cohort had only TCR beta chains sequenced, and the lack of alpha or paired-chain data limited which features could be detected. Most TCR sequences were observed very rarely across donors, whereas some public TCRs were present in many individuals. Some IMGT-functional V segments, including TRBV6-2 and TRBV6-3, could not be told apart with the 87-base-pair reads, so those segments were excluded. A cluster of highly shared sequence variants was judged likely to represent a technical artifact of the sequencing pipeline. A further reported finding was that TCR beta sequences accurately predicted the HLA-A and HLA-B alleles for most subjects in the first cohort. About 17 rarely observed V segments, including chromosome 9 orphons, were excluded from the earlier analysis of approximately 500 of the donors because counts were too low. CMV serostatus was the only immune exposure information available for the cohort. A later genetic analysis associated a missense DCLRE1C variant with V-gene and J-gene trimming of TCR beta chains, and an independent cohort replicated the association. A few of the identified cytomegalovirus-associated TCR beta chains were confirmed in vitro to be specific for cytomegalovirus antigens. Because some donors lacked HLA typing at each locus, the association tests relied only on the typed subset. According to a later analysis, most CMV-associated TCR beta chains appeared to be HLA-restricted, and the HLA associations seemed to be driven largely by CMV exposure. Linkage disequilibrium might explain the correlated functional status among segregating V segments, but an unknown experimental factor could not be excluded. Strong co-occurrence of HLA alleles, especially DR and DQ, made assigning TCR associations to individual alleles difficult. In the study, approximately 160 TCR beta chains were listed as associated with cytomegalovirus. In both the original and validation cohorts, the classifier was reported to diagnose cytomegalovirus status with high specificity and sensitivity. Broadly in line with IMGT annotations, most TCR beta V segments showed up in productive rearrangements about 87% or about 30% of the time in an earlier analysis of several hundred of the donors. A later analysis found that HLA-associated TCR beta chains were more clonally expanded and had lower generation probabilities than equally common non-associated chains. According to a later analysis, parvovirus B19, influenza, CMV and Epstein-Barr virus appeared linked to several top co-occurrence clusters.

The cohort comprised hundreds of healthy bone marrow donors. At the time of sampling, every cohort member was nominally healthy, though immune exposures that went unrecorded were likely present. The donor was CMV seropositive and was included in the group of some 290 seropositive cohort members. A peripheral blood sample was provided by each donor, and peripheral blood mononuclear cells were used for TCR beta sequencing. The Qiagen DNeasy Blood Extraction Kit was used to extract genomic DNA from the blood cell samples. Trimming removed 5 bases from V and 2 bases from J; the gene matches leave 5 bases unexplained. The CDR3 contains 14 residues, cysteine and phenylalanine counted. The DNA shown is the 42-base CDR3, in frame from base 1. CDR1 MNHNS and CDR2 SASEGT are derived from the germline V gene. Receptor amplification or capture employed the immunoSEQ multiplex PCR assay. For the multiplex PCR, a mixture combining 60 forward primers for TCR Vbeta segments and 13 reverse primers for TCR Jbeta segments was used. The CDR3 region of rearranged TCR beta genes was amplified from genomic DNA by a multiplex PCR assay. The Illumina HiSeq System was used to sequence the amplified TCR beta libraries as 87-base-pair reads. From the authors' description of their analysis: Across the 700 or so repertoires, a later analysis counted 80 million or so unique TCR beta chains, about 10 million of which were shared by at least two donors. A nearest-neighbor algorithm error-corrected the raw reads and collapsed the reads into unique sequences, merging closely related sequences to remove PCR and sequencing errors. CDR3 sequences were aligned to IMGT reference sequences to assign V, D and J gene segments. For a sequence to be retained, at least a six-nucleotide match to both a V gene segment and a J gene segment was required. Rearrangements were called productive when the CDR3 lacked stop codons and stayed in frame with V and J; all others were non-productive. CDR3 was defined according to IMGT convention as the region running from the second conserved V-encoded cysteine to the conserved J-encoded phenylalanine. The earlier analysis of a few hundred of the donors excluded sequences that lacked an unambiguous match to a single V gene segment. In an earlier analysis of 587 of the donors, a V segment was called functional when productive rearrangements were above 56.7%, and segregating when the standard deviation between donors exceeded 5%. To diagnose cytomegalovirus status from the catalog of TCR beta chain sequences, a statistical classification framework was built. In a later analysis, TCR nucleotide sequences were compared against IMGT/GENE-DB human TR gene sequences so that V and J genes could be assigned. The TCRdist pipeline was used in a later analysis to assign CDR3 sequences and most-parsimonious VDJ recombination scenarios. In a later analysis, each TCR beta chain was defined by its CDR3 amino acid sequence together with its V-gene family, and reads lacking a unique V-gene family were excluded. A later analysis removed over 500 highly shared, low-generation-probability nucleotide sequences to deal with suspected cross-contamination and a sequencing artifact. A later analysis calculated a clonal expansion index for each public chain from normalized within-repertoire ranks of inferred template counts. A later analysis computed generation probabilities with a VDJ recombination model fitted to out-of-frame rearrangements, and checked the results against IGoR. In a later analysis, hypergeometric tests were used to score TCR-TCR, TCR-HLA and TCR-CMV co-occurrence, with a repertoire-size bias correction applied to TCR pairs. False discovery rates were estimated in a later analysis by permuting HLA or CMV assignments 20 times. In a later analysis, co-occurring TCRs were grouped using DBSCAN, with TCRdist sequence similarity added in when clustering inside HLA-allele-positive subsets. Repertoires with fewer than 30,000 or more than 120,000 public chains, plus five repertoires with anomalous nucleotide sharing, were excluded from co-occurrence clustering. Drawn from immuneACCESS, this table holds only the in-frame rearrangements with V and J called that TCRdb kept. Clones are partly lost; checked studies trace under half to an unresolved V gene and leave the rest unexplained. The V and J calls and clone size come from that table; D and trimming were worked out from the DNA. This sample gives about 100,000 clones in total; roughly 80% of them show up just once. The ten biggest clones cover around 7.3% of the sample.

This clone showed up just once. Its specific antigen is unknown. No much larger clone exists at a distance of one base, and base qualities are not known. This TCR derives from a man aged 50 to 59 in good health and CMV-seropositive. The chain links TRBV6-1 with TRBJ2-7, with TRBD2 identical over 8 junction bases. Input material: PBMCs. The CDR3 corresponds to CASSLAGLTYEQYF. The DNA is TGTGCCAGCAGTTTAGCGGGGCTAACCTACGAGCAGTACTTC.